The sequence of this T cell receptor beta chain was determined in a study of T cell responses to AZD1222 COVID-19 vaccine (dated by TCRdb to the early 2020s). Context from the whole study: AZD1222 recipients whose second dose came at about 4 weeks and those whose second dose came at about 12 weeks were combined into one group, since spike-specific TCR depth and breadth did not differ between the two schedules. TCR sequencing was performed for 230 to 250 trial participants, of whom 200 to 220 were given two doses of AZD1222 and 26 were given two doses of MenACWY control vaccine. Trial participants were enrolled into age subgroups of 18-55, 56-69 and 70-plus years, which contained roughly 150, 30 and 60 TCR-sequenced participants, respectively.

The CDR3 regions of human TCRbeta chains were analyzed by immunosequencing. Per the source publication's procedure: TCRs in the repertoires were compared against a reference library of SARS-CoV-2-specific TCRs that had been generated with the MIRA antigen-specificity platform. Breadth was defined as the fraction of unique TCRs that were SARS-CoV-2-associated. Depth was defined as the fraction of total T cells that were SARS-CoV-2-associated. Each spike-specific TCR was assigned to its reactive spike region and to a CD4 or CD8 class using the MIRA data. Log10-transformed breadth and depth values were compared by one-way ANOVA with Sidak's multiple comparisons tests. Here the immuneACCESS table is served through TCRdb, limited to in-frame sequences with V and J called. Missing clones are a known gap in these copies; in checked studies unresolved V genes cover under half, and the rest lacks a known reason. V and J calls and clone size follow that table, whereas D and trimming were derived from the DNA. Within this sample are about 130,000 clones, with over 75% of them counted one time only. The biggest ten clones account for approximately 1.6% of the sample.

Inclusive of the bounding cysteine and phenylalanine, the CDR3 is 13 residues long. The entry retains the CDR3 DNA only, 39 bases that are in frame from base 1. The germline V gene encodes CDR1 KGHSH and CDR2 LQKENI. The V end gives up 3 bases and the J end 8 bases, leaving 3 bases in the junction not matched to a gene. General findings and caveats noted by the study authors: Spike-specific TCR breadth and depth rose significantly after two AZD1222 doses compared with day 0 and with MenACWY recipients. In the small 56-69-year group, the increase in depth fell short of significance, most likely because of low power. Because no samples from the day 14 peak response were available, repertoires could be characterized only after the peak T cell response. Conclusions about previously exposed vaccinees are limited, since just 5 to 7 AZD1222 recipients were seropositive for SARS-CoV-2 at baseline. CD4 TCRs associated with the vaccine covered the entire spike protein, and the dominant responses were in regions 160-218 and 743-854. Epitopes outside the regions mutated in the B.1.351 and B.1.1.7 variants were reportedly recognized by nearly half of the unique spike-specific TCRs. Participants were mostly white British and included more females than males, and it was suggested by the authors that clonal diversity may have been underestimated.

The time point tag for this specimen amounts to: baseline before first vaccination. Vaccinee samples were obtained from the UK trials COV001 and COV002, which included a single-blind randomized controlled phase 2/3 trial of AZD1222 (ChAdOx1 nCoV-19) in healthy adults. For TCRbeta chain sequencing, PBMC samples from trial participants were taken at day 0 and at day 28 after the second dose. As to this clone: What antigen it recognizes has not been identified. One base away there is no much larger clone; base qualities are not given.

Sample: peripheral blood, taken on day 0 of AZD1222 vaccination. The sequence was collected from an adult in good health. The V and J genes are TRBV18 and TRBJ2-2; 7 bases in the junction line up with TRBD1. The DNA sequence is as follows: TGTGCCAGCTCACCCTTGGACAGGGGGGAGCTGTTTTTT. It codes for CASSPLDRGELFF.